These 13 T cell receptor beta chains came from one sample sequenced in a study of cytomegalovirus exposure and HLA in healthy donors. The primer mix had 60 Vbeta and 13 Jbeta primers. Data came from immunoSEQ multiplex PCR; TCRdb stores just in-frame clones and leaves some out. The sample records 80,000 to 100,000 clones, around 73% being singletons. Sequenced: PBMCs. All receptors derive from a man between 35 and 55 years old in good health and CMV-seronegative.

This sequence joins TRBV5-6 and TRBJ1-5, with a tentative D call TRBD1 (6 bases). The CDR3 covers 16 residues. Trimming cost V 4 bases and J 6 bases, with 20 bases left between them. CDR1 is SGHDT and CDR2 is YYEEEE in the germline V gene. CDR3 bases: TGTGCCAGCAGCCTGAAGGAGGGGGGGATTAGTCAGCCCCAGCATTTT. The encoded protein is CASSLKEGGISQPQHF.

The V gene is TRBV6-1, the J gene TRBJ2-7; 12 bases match TRBD2. CDR3 length: 15 amino acids. Trimming took 4 bases from V and 5 from J; bases not matched to a gene: 6. Germline lookup yields CDR1 MNHNS and CDR2 SASEGT. The CDR3 is CASSGGLAGADEQYF. As DNA, the CDR3 is TGTGCCAGCAGTGGGGGACTAGCGGGCGCCGACGAGCAGTACTTC.

This chain links TRBV6-1 with TRBJ1-4, with 7 bases lining up with TRBD1. The CDR3 extends over 12 amino acids. V lost 8 bases, J lost 9 bases, and 6 bases stayed unmatched. CDR1 is MNHNS, CDR2 SASEGT, per germline. CDR3 bases: TGTGCCAGCCGGGGACAGCTCCAAAAACTGTTTTTT. Protein sequence: CASRGQLQKLFF.

The rearrangement uses TRBV7-9 and TRBJ1-4; tentatively, D is TRBD1 (5 bases). Trimming took off 0 bases at V and 3 bases at J, with 5 bases between the two ends. Germline V gene data show CDR1 as SEHNR and CDR2 as FQNEAQ (reference sequence). CDR3 length: 14 amino acids. Here the CDR3 DNA reads TGTGCCAGCAGCTTAGCACAGGCTAATGAAAAACTGTTTTTT. The encoded protein is CASSLAQANEKLFF.

As for this clone: One end of the junction varies from germline; a read error may be responsible. The V call is TRBV7-7, the J call TRBJ2-7, with 8 bases that match TRBD1. Germline V lookup: CDR1 SSHAT, CDR2 FNYEAQ (reference sequence). This CDR3 is built from 20 residues. CDR3 DNA sequence: TGTGCTAGCAGCTTAGTCCCCGACAGGGGTTACCTTTCTTCTACCTACGAGCAGTACTTC. Translation gives CASSLVPDRGYLSSTYEQYF.

V is TRBV19 and J is TRBJ2-7; TRBD1 agrees at 8 bases. The CDR3 length is 15 residues. Germline assignment: CDR1 LNHDA and CDR2 SQIVND (reference sequence). Unmatched junction bases numbered 12, after V lost 6 bases and J lost 5 bases. In DNA form, the CDR3 reads TGTGCCAGTAGCATGTCCCCTCGGACAGGGAACGAGCAGTACTTC. Translating gives CASSMSPRTGNEQYF.

The CDR3 protein is CASGWGGLYYGYTF. For the CDR3, the DNA is TGTGCCAGCGGGTGGGGGGGGCTCTACTATGGCTACACCTTC. The chain combines TRBV28 with TRBJ1-2; perhaps TRBD1 as D (6 bases). The V gene lost 8 bases and the J gene lost 3 bases, with 16 bases spanning the gap. The germline V gene encodes CDR1 MDHEN and CDR2 SYDVKM. The CDR3 covers 14 residues.

CDR3 nucleotide sequence: TGTGCCTGGGCGAATTCAGGACAAGAGACCCAGTACTTC. This codes for CAWANSGQETQYF. V is TRBV30 and J is TRBJ2-5; the D is unclear. V lost 5 bases, J lost 2 bases, and 12 bases lay in between. The V gene's germline CDR1 is GTSNPN and CDR2 SVGIG (reference sequence). CDR3 length: 13 amino acids.

V is TRBV18 and J is TRBJ1-1, with D hard to call. CDR1 is KGHSH, CDR2 LQKENI, per germline. The CDR3 spans 12 residues. Trimming removed 8 bases from V and 2 bases from J, with 9 bases in between. CDR3 amino acids: CASAHSNTEAFF. CDR3 coding DNA: TGTGCCAGCGCACACAGTAACACTGAAGCTTTCTTT.

The V call is TRBV9, the J call TRBJ2-1; TRBD1 matches 9 bases. The CDR3 contains 15 residues. The J segment lost 10 bases and the V segment lost 4 bases, leaving 12 bases of the junction unmatched. Germline V gene sequence: CDR1 SGDLS, CDR2 YYNGEE. This CDR3 is CASSQVGTGWGEQFF. The CDR3 bases are TGTGCCAGCAGCCAAGTTGGGACAGGGTGGGGGGAGCAGTTCTTC.

This chain connects TRBV2 to TRBJ2-1; unclear D gene. The germline V and J ends were trimmed by 6 bases and 0 bases, with 9 bases remaining between them. Germline assignment: CDR1 SNHLY and CDR2 FYNNEI. The CDR3 extends over 14 amino acids. CDR3 residues: CASRRSNSYNEQFF. The CDR3 DNA sequence: TGTGCCAGCAGGCGGAGTAACTCCTACAATGAGCAGTTCTTC.

The genes are TRBV7-6 and TRBJ2-5; 12 nucleotides align to TRBD2. The V gene's germline CDR1 is SGHVS and CDR2 FNYEAQ. CDR3 length: 19 residues. The V segment lost 2 bases and the J segment 1 base; nucleotides outside the gene matches: 11. The chain's CDR3 is CASSLMASGRAGFQETQYF. The DNA for the CDR3 is TGTGCCAGCAGCTTAATGGCTAGCGGGAGGGCCGGTTTCCAAGAGACCCAGTACTTC.

The J gene is TRBJ2-3, the V gene TRBV11-3; no clear D gene. This CDR3 region has 14 residues. Trimming left V 0 bases short and J 2 bases short, with 6 bases between. The germline gives CDR1 SGHNT, CDR2 YENEEA. The CDR3 spells CASSLEAHTDTQYF. The DNA of the CDR3 is TGTGCCAGCAGCTTAGAAGCTCACACAGATACGCAGTATTTT.